This T cell receptor (beta chain) is from a study of blood T cell repertoires in COVID-19. Assignments of participants to cohorts depended upon their own reported clinical history. Trimming removed 4 bases from V and 7 bases from J, with 14 bases in between. This CDR3 contains 13 residues. Germline V gene sequence: CDR1 SGHRS, CDR2 YFSETQ. Original handling: For nucleated cells, counts were estimated from reference gene primer amplification. Method: immunoSEQ multiplex PCR; TCRdb's copy keeps in-frame clones and lacks some. That table furnishes V, J and clone size, whereas the DNA furnished D and trimming. The table has roughly 250,000 clones, about 93% seen once.

Sequencing was carried out using PBMCs or T cells enriched from blood (not recorded which). The TCR comes from a woman younger than 35 who had recovered from COVID-19. The chain links TRBV5-1 to TRBJ2-5; the D gene is possibly TRBD2 (5 bases). The DNA of the CDR3 is TGCGCCAGCAGCGGAGCGGTCGAAGGGACCCAGTACTTC. This gives the protein CASSGAVEGTQYF. The entire variable domain, with the rest obtained from reference TRBV5-1 and TRBJ2-5, is as follows: KAGVTQTPRYLIKTRGQQVTLSCSPISGHRSVSWYQQTPGQGLQFLFEYFSETQRNKGNFPGRFSGRQFSNSRSEMNVSTLELGDSALYLCASSGAVEGTQYFGPGTRLLVL.